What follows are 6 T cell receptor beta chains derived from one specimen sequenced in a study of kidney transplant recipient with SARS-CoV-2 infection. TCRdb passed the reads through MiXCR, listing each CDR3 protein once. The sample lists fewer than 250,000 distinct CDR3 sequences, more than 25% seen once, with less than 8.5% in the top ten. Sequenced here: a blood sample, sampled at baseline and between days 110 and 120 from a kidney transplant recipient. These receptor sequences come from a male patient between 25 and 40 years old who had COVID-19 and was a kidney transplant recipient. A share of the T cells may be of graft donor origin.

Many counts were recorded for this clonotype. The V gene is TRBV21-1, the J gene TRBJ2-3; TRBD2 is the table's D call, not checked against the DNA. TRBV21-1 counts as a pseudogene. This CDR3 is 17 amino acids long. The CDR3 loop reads CASRPSVATVMQDTQYF. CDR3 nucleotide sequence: TGTGCCAGCAGACCCTCGGTAGCTACAGTCATGCAAGATACGCAGTATTTT.

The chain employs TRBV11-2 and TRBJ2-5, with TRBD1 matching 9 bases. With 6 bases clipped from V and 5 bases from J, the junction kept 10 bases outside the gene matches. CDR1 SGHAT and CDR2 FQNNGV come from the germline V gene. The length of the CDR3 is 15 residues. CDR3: CASSPGDRVEETQYF. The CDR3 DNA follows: TGTGCCAGCAGTCCTGGGGACAGGGTTGAGGAGACCCAGTACTTC.

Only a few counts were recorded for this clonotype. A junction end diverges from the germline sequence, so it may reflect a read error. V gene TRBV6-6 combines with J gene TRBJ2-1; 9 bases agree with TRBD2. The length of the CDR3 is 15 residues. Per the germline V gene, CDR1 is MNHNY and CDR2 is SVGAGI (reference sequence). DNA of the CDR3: TGTGTCAGCAGAGTAGCGGGGGCCCAGTACAATGAGCAGTTCTTC. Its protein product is CVSRVAGAQYNEQFF.

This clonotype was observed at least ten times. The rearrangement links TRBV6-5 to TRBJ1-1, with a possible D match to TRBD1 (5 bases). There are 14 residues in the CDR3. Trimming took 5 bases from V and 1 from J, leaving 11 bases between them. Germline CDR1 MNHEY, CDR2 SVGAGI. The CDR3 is CASSRTIQNTEAFF. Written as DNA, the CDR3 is TGTGCCAGCAGTCGGACAATCCAGAACACTGAAGCTTTCTTT.

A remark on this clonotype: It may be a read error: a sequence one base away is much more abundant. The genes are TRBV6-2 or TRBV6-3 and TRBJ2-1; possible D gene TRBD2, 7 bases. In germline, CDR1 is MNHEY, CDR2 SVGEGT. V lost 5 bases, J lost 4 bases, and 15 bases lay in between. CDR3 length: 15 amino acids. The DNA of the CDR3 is TGTGCCAGCAGTCACAACGGGGGGCGGTACAATGAGCAGTTCTTC. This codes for CASSHNGGRYNEQFF.

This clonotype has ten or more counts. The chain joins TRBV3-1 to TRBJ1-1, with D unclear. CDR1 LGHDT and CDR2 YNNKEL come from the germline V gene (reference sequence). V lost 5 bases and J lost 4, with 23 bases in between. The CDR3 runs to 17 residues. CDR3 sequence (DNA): TGTGCCAGCAGCAACAGTGATCCCATTTCAATTCGCACTGAAGCTTTCTTT. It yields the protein CASSNSDPISIRTEAFF.